These 10 T cell receptor beta chains originate from one sample sequenced in a study of blood T cell repertoires in COVID-19. Assay used: immunoSEQ multiplex PCR; TCRdb lists only in-frame clones, some missing. This sample has about 38,000 clones, with just under 85% found just once. The sequenced material came from peripheral blood. The receptors were sampled from a man aged 50 to 60 with active COVID-19.

The genes are TRBV6-5 and TRBJ2-5, with 7 bases fitting TRBD2. The V segment lost 0 bases and the J segment 5 bases; nucleotides outside the gene matches: 3. Germline values: CDR1 MNHEY, CDR2 SVGAGI. The CDR3 has 14 residues. The CDR3 loop reads CASSYSWGGETQYF. CDR3 nucleotide sequence: TGTGCCAGCAGTTACTCGTGGGGAGGGGAGACCCAGTACTTC.

J is TRBJ2-2 and V is TRBV10-3; TRBD2 agrees at 8 bases. The CDR3 is 15 residues long. The V gene end was trimmed by 3 bases and the J gene end by 4 bases; junction bases not matched to a gene: 4. Germline CDR1 ENHRY, CDR2 SYGVKD. As DNA, the CDR3 is TGTGCCATCAGTGACCCCGGGACTAGCACCGGGGAGCTGTTTTTT. Translation: CAISDPGTSTGELFF.

The chain employs TRBV9 and TRBJ1-4; weak D call: TRBD1 (5 bases). The CDR3 extends over 18 amino acids. Germline assignment: CDR1 SGDLS and CDR2 YYNGEE. V was shortened by 4 bases and J by 3 bases, with 22 bases between the two germline ends. CDR3 bases: TGTGCCAGCAGCAAGCGGAATGCTTTGGGGGGACCTAATGAAAAACTGTTTTTT. It yields the protein CASSKRNALGGPNEKLFF.

The V gene is TRBV7-2, the J gene TRBJ2-3, with 13 bases aligning to TRBD2. V was clipped by 4 bases and J by 0 bases; unmatched bases: 1. The V gene's germline CDR1 is SGHTA and CDR2 FQGNSA. The CDR3 has 16 amino acids. CDR3 region: CASSSGLAGSTDTQYF. The CDR3 region has the DNA TGTGCCAGCAGCTCGGGACTAGCGGGAAGCACAGATACGCAGTATTTT.

V usage is TRBV9 and J usage is TRBJ1-2; D is unresolved. Germline V CDR1 and CDR2: SGDLS, YYNGEE. This CDR3 is built from 11 residues. Trimming cost V 4 bases and J 5 bases, with 6 bases left between them. The CDR3 bases are TGTGCCAGCAGCTCGGGATATGGCTACACCTTC. Residues: CASSSGYGYTF. The full variable domain, its missing parts supplied by reference TRBV9 and TRBJ1-2, is DSGVTQTPKHLITATGQRVTLRCSPRSGDLSVYWYQQSLDQGLQFLIQYYNGEERAKGNILERFSAQQFPDLHSELNLSSLELGDSALYFCASSSGYGYTFGSGTRLTVV.

The V and J genes are TRBV6-6 and TRBJ2-2, with 10 bases aligning to TRBD1. V lost 1 base, J lost 6 bases, and 5 bases stayed unmatched. Germline lookup yields CDR1 MNHNY and CDR2 SVGAGI (reference sequence). The CDR3 spans 16 residues. CDR3 sequence reads: CASSYYGTGVAGELFF. The CDR3 DNA sequence: TGTGCCAGCAGTTACTACGGGACAGGGGTGGCCGGGGAGCTGTTTTTT.

V usage is TRBV5-4 and J usage is TRBJ1-2, with D maybe TRBD1 (6 bases). V lost 3 bases to trimming and J lost 4 bases, with 10 bases between them. The CDR3 sequence is 13 residues long. Germline-derived CDR1 and CDR2 are SGHNT and YYREEE (reference sequence). The CDR3 region has the DNA TGTGCCAGCAGCTCCCGGGACATCTATGGCTACACCTTC. Its protein is CASSSRDIYGYTF.

The rearrangement joins TRBV15 to TRBJ2-7; D might be TRBD1 (5 bases). CDR3 length: 16 amino acids. V was pared by 0 bases and J by 2 bases, with 14 bases between. CDR1 is LNHNV and CDR2 is YYDKDF in the germline V gene (reference sequence). The CDR3 here is CATSRENRLTTYEQYF. The CDR3 DNA reads as TGTGCCACCAGCAGAGAGAACAGGTTAACTACCTACGAGCAGTACTTC.

The V and J genes are TRBV9 and TRBJ2-3, with a possible D match to TRBD2 (6 bases). CDR1 is SGDLS and CDR2 is YYNGEE in the germline V gene. Trimming stripped 4 bases from V and 2 bases from J, with 14 bases between. The CDR3 length is 15 residues. The CDR3 region is CASSSRDSYTDTQYF. The DNA for the CDR3 is TGTGCCAGCAGCTCCCGGGACTCATACACAGATACGCAGTATTTT.

The J gene is TRBJ2-1, the V gene TRBV6-5, with D uncertain. In germline, CDR1 is MNHEY, CDR2 SVGAGI. V was trimmed by 5 bases and J by 8 bases, leaving 10 bases between them. The CDR3 is 12 residues long. CDR3 nucleotides: TGTGCCAGCAGTACTGACTGGGATGAGCAGTTCTTC. It specifies CASSTDWDEQFF.